This T cell receptor (beta chain) is drawn from a study of circulating CD8 cells and anti-PD-1 response in melanoma. General observations from the study: The cohort mixed treatment-naive and previously treated patients. No tumor material was available, so peptide assays assessed reactivity. Only baseline and M1 samples entered the published repertoire comparisons.

CDR3 length: 13 residues. Germline-derived CDR1 and CDR2 are SNHLY and FYNNEI. V was trimmed by 8 bases and J by 7 bases, leaving 15 bases between them. The QIAseq Immune Repertoire TCR panel built the libraries from about 16 ng of total RNA. Using its own MiXCR run on the reads, TCRdb lists one record per CDR3 protein. Here the sample spans 2,000 or so distinct CDR3 sequences, 6% to 6.5% being singletons. From live CD3+CD8+TCRalphabeta+ cells, four PD-1 and/or TIGIT subsets were sorted. By frequency in the sample, this clonotype is medium-sized. Its antigen is undetermined. Sequenced here: CD8+ T cells from PBMCs, sampled at baseline or after one month of anti-PD-1 therapy (not recorded which). The J gene is TRBJ2-1, the V gene TRBV2; no clear D gene. This receptor was identified in a human donor with melanoma. The CDR3 DNA is TGTGCCAGCCAGTGGACGGTTACAAATGAGCAGTTCTTC. Amino acids: CASQWTVTNEQFF. Variable domain in full (rest from reference TRBV2 and TRBJ2-1): EPEVTQTPSHQVTQMGQEVILRCVPISNHLYFYWYRQILGQKVEFLVSFYNNEISEKSEIFDDQFSVERPDGSNFTLKIRSTKLEDSAMYFCASQWTVTNEQFFGPGTRLTVL.